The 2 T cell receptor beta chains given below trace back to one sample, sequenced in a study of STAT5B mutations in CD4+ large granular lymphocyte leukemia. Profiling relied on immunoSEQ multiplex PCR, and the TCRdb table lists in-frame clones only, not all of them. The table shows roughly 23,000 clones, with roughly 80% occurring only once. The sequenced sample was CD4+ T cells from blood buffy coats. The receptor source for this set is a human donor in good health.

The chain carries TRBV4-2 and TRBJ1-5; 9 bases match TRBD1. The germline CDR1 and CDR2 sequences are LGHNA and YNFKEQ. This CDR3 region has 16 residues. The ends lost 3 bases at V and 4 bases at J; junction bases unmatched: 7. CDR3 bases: TGTGCCAGCAGCCAGGGACAGGGATGGGGTAATCAGCCCCAGCATTTT. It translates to CASSQGQGWGNQPQHF.

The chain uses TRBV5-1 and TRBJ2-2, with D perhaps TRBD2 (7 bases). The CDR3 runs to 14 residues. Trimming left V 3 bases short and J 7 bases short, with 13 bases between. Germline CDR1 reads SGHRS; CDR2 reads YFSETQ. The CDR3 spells CASSYRGADGELFF. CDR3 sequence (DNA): TGCGCCAGCAGCTACCGGGGGGCGGACGGGGAGCTGTTTTTT.